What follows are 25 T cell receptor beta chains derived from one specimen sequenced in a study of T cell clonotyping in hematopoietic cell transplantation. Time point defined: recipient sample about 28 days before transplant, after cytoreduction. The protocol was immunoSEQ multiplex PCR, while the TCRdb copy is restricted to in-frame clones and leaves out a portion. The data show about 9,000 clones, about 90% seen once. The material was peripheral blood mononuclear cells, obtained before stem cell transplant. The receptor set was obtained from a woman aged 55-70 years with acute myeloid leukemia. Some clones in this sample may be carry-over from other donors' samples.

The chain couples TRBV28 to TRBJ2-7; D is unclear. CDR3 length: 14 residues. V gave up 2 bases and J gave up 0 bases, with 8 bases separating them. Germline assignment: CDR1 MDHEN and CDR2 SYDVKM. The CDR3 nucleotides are TGTGCCAGCAGTTTAGTACAGAGCTCCTACGAGCAGTACGTC. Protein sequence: CASSLVQSSYEQYV.

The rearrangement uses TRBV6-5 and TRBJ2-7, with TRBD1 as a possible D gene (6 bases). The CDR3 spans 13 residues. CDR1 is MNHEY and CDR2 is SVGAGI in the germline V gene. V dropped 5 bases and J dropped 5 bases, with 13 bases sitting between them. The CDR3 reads CASSTRGSHEQYF. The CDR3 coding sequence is TGTGCCAGCAGTACCAGGGGTTCCCACGAGCAGTACTTC.

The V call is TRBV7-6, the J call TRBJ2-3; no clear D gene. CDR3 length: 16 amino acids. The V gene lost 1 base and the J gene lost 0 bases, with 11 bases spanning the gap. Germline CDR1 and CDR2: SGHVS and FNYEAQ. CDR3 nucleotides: TGTGCCAGCAGCTTAGGTCTGTTCTCAAGCACAGATACGCAGTATTTT. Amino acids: CASSLGLFSSTDTQYF.

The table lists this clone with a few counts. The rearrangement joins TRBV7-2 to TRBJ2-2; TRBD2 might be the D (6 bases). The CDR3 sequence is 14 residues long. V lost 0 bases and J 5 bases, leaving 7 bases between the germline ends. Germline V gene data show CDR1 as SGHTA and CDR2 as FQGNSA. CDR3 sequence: CASSLARETGELFF. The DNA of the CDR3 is TGTGCCAGCAGCTTAGCACGGGAGACCGGGGAGCTGTTTTTT.

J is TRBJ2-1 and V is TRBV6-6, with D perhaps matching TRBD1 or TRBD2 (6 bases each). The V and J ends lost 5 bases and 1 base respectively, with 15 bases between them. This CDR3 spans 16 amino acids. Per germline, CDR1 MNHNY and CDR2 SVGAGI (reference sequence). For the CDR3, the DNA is TGTGCCAGCAGTCGGGAGCGACAGGATTCCTACAATGAGCAGTTCTTC. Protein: CASSRERQDSYNEQFF.

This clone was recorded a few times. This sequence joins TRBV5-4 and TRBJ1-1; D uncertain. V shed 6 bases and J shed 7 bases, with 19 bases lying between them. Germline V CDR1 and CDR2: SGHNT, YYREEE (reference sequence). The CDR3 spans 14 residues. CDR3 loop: CASIEGPTGGEAFF. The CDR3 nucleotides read TGTGCCAGCATCGAAGGGCCTACTGGAGGTGAAGCTTTCTTT.

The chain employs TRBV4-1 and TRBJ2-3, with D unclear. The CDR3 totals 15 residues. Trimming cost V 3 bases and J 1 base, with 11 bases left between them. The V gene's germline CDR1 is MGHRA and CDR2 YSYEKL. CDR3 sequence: CASSQSGVGTDTQYF. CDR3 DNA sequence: TGCGCCAGCAGCCAGAGTGGCGTTGGCACAGATACGCAGTATTTT.

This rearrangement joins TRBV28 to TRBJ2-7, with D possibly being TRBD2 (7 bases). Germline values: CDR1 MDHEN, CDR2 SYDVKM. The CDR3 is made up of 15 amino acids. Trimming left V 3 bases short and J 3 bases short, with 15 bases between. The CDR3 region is CASSLGEGHYYEQYF. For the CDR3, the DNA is TGTGCCAGCAGTTTGGGGGAGGGACACTACTACGAGCAGTACTTC.

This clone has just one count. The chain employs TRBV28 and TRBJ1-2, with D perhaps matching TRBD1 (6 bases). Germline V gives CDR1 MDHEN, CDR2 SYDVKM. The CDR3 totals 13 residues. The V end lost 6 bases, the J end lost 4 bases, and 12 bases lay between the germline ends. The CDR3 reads CASRGGSSYGYTF. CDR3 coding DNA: TGTGCCAGCAGAGGGGGAAGTTCCTATGGCTACACCTTC.

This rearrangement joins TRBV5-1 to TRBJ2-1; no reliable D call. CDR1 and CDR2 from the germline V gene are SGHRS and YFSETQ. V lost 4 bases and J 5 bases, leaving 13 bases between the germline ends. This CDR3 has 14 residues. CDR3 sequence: CASSELDGDNEQFF. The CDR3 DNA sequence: TGCGCCAGCAGCGAATTGGACGGAGACAATGAGCAGTTCTTC.

CDR3 bases: TGCAGCGTTGAAGGCGTCCGAGCTAAAAACTACAATGAGCAGTTCTTC. Protein product: CSVEGVRAKNYNEQFF. The chain combines TRBV29-1 with TRBJ2-1; D call uncertain. V dropped 1 base and J dropped 3 bases, with 16 bases sitting between them. The CDR3 consists of 16 residues. Germline lookup yields CDR1 SQVTM and CDR2 ANQGSEA.

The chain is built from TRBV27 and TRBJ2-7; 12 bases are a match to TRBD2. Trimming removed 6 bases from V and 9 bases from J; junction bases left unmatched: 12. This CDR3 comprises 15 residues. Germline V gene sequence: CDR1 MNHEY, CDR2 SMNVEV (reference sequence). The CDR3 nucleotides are TGTGCCAGCAGGGGAACCGGGACTAGCGGGTCTCGGCAGTACTTC. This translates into CASRGTGTSGSRQYF.

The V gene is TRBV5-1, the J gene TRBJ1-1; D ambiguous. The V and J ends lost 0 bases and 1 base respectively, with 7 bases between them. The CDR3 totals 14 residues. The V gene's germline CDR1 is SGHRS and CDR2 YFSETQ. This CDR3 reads CASSLGATNTEAFF. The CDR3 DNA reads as TGCGCCAGCAGCTTGGGGGCTACGAACACTGAAGCTTTCTTT.

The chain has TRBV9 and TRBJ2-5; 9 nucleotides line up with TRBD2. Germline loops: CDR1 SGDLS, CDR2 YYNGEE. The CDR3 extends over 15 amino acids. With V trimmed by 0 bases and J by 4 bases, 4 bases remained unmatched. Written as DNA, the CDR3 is TGTGCCAGCAGCGTAGGGGGAGCGGGAGGAGAGACCCAGTACTTC. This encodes CASSVGGAGGETQYF.

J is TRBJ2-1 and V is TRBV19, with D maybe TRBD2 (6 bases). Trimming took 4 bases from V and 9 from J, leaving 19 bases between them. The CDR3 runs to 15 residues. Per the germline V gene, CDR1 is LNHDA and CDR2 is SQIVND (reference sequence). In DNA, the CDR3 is TGTGCCAGTAGTAGGGGGGACTCTAGGCTGGGTGAGCAGTTCTTC. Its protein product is CASSRGDSRLGEQFF.

The chain's CDR3 is CASSLGTTLYEQYF. The CDR3, as DNA: TGTGCCAGCAGTTTAGGGACAACTCTCTACGAGCAGTACTTC. The chain carries TRBV27 and TRBJ2-7; perhaps TRBD1 as D (6 bases). Germline lookup yields CDR1 MNHEY and CDR2 SMNVEV (reference sequence). The CDR3 extends over 14 amino acids. V was cut by 2 bases and J by 3 bases, with 11 bases left in between.

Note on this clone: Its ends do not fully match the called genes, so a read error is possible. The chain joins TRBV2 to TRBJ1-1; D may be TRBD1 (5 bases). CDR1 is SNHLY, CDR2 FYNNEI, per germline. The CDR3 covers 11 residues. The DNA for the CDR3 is TGTGCCAGTCGGACGGGACGCCCCTCCCGATTT. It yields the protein CASRTGRPSRF.

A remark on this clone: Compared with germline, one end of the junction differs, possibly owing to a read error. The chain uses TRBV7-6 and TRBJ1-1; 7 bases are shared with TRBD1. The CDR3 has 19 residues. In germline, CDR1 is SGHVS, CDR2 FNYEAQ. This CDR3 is CASTLLDRDAPGGYTEAFF. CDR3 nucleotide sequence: TGTGCCAGCACCTTACTCGACAGGGACGCCCCCGGGGGTTACACTGAAGCTTTCTTT.

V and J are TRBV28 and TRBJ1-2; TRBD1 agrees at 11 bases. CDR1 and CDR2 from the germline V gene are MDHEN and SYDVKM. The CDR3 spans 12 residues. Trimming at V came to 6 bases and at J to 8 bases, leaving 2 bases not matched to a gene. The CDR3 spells CASRGQGGGYTF. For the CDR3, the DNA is TGTGCCAGCAGGGGACAGGGGGGGGGCTACACCTTC.

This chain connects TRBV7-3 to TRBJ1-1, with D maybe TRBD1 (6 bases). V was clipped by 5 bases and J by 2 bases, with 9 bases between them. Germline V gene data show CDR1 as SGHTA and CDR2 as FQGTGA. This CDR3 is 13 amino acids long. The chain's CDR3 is CASSQQGNTEAFF. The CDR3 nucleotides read TGTGCCAGCAGCCAACAGGGAAACACTGAAGCTTTCTTT.

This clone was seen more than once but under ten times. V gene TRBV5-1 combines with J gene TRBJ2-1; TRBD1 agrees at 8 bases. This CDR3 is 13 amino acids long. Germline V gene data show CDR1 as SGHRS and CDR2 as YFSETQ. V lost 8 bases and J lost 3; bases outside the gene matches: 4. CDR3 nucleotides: TGCGCCAGTGGACAGGGTTTCTACAATGAGCAGTTCTTC. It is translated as CASGQGFYNEQFF.

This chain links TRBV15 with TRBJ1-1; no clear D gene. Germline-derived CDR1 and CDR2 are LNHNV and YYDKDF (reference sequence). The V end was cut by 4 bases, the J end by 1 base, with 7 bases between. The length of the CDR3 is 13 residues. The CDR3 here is CATSTGRNTEAFF. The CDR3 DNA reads TGTGCCACCAGCACGGGCAGGAACACTGAAGCTTTCTTT.

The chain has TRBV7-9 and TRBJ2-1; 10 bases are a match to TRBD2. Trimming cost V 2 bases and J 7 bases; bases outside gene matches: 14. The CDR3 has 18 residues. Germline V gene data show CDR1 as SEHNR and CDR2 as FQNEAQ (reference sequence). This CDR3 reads CASSLPPRLAGVRNEQFF. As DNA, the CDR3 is TGTGCCAGCAGCTTACCCCCCCGTCTAGCGGGAGTTCGGAATGAGCAGTTCTTC. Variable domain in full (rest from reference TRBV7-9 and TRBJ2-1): DTGVSQNPRHKITKRGQNVTFRCDPISEHNRLYWYRQTLGQGPEFLTYFQNEAQLEKSRLLSDRFSAERPKGSFSTLEIQRTEQGDSAMYLCASSLPPRLAGVRNEQFFGPGTRLTVL.

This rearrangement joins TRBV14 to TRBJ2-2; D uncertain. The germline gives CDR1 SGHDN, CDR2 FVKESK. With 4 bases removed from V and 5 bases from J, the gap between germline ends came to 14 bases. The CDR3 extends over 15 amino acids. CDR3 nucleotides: TGTGCCAGCAGCCCCCGAGGTTTTGGTACCGGGGAGCTGTTTTTT. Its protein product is CASSPRGFGTGELFF.

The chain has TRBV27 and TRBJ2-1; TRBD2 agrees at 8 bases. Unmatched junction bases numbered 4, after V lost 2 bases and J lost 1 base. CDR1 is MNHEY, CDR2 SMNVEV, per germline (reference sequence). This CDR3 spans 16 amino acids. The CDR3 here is CASSLVAGSSYNEQFF. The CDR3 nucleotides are TGTGCCAGCAGTTTAGTAGCGGGATCGTCCTACAATGAGCAGTTCTTC.